One and the same sample provided the 17 T cell receptor beta chains below, sequenced in a study of tumor-infiltrating lymphocytes in primary liver carcinoma. Co-extraction yielded RNA and DNA from about 20-30 mg of unsorted bulk tissue. TCR beta cDNA came from around 500 ng total RNA, primed with a constant-region primer. Three nested multiplex PCR rounds, a slightly modified ARM-PCR method, built the TCR beta libraries. In the first two PCR rounds, TRBV1-TRBV30 forward primers were paired with a C-beta reverse primer, and each round lasted about 9 cycles. Via MiXCR, TCRdb re-called the multiplex PCR reads, giving one row per CDR3 protein. Of around 71,000 distinct CDR3 sequences in the sample, over 70% are singletons; the top ten hold roughly 13%. Sample: liver tumor tissue from sampling region 4. Subset noted: tumor region T4, right-lateral pole. The receptors derive from a woman in her sixties or seventies with primary liver carcinoma and hepatitis B virus infection.

A word on this clonotype: With a much larger clone just one base away, this may be a read error. No conserved phenylalanine or tryptophan ends this CDR3, so it is likely a read error. V is TRBV10-3 and J is TRBJ2-4; tentative D call: TRBD1 (5 bases). V was clipped by 3 bases and J by 3 bases, with 9 bases between them. The germline V gene has CDR1 ENHRY and CDR2 SYGVKD. This CDR3 has 14 residues. This CDR3 is CAISEVDSKNIQYL. The CDR3 DNA reads TGTGCCATCAGTGAAGTAGACAGCAAAAACATTCAGTACCTC.

This clonotype was detected once. One junction end does not reproduce the germline sequence, and a read error may be involved. The chain couples TRBV12-3 or TRBV12-4 to TRBJ2-7, with D possibly TRBD1 on 6 matching bases. This CDR3 contains 11 residues. The chain's CDR3 is CASSSRGEQYF. Written as DNA, the CDR3 is TGTGCCAGTAGTTCCAGGGGCGAGCAGTACTTC.

For this clonotype: Lacking the conserved final phenylalanine or tryptophan, this CDR3 likely reflects a read error. J is TRBJ2-3 and V is TRBV11-2; D uncertain. This CDR3 region has 12 residues. CDR1 and CDR2 from the germline V gene are SGHAT and FQNNGV. DNA of the CDR3: TGCGCCAGCAGCCCCTGGGTGGATACGCAGTATCTT. Amino acid sequence: CASSPWVDTQYL.

A word on this clonotype: Compared with germline, one end of the junction differs, possibly owing to a read error. The chain carries TRBV6-1 and TRBJ2-7; perhaps TRBD2 as D (6 bases). The germline CDR1 and CDR2 sequences are MNHNS and SASEGT. The CDR3 contains 15 residues. For the CDR3, the DNA is TGTGCTAGCAGTGAAAAGACGGGAGCCGCTGAGGAGCAGTACTTC. The encoded protein is CASSEKTGAAEEQYF.

As regards this clonotype: This CDR3 is missing its conserved last phenylalanine or tryptophan, likely due to a read error. The chain carries TRBV6-6 and TRBJ1-1; D possibly corresponds to TRBD1 (5 bases). The germline V gene encodes CDR1 MNHNY and CDR2 SVGAGI (reference sequence). V dropped 5 bases and J dropped 5 bases, with 12 bases sitting between them. The CDR3 contains 13 residues. The CDR3, as DNA: TGTGCCAGCAGTCTGCAGGGACTAACTGAAGCTTTCATT. It specifies CASSLQGLTEAFI.

The chain couples TRBV7-9 to TRBJ2-7; D is uncertain. Germline CDR1 reads SEHNR; CDR2 reads FQNEAQ (reference sequence). The V end lost 6 bases, the J end lost 6 bases, and 9 bases lay between the germline ends. The CDR3 totals 11 residues. The CDR3 loop is CASSPISEQYF. In DNA, the CDR3 is TGTGCCAGCAGTCCCATCTCCGAGCAGTACTTC.

This chain connects TRBV11-3 to TRBJ2-1; D unresolved. This CDR3 region has 14 residues. In germline, CDR1 is SGHNT, CDR2 YENEEA. V was trimmed by 5 bases and J by 15 bases, leaving 23 bases between them. CDR3 sequence (DNA): TGTGCCAGCAGCCCTCAAAGTTCCTACAATAAGCGGTTCTTC. Its protein product is CASSPQSSYNKRFF.

Points on this clonotype: Germline and junction disagree at one end, which may indicate a read error. This chain connects TRBV29-1 to TRBJ2-7; D might be TRBD2 (5 bases). The germline CDR1 and CDR2 sequences are SQVTM and ANQGSEA. This CDR3 contains 14 residues. CDR3 sequence: CSVAPNSDRYEQYF. In nucleotides, the CDR3 is TGCAGTGTTGCTCCGAATAGCGACCGCTACGAGCAGTACTTC.

Only a few counts were recorded for this clonotype. The chain uses TRBV11-1 and TRBJ2-6, with unresolved D. Trimming cost V 3 bases and J 2 bases, with 8 bases left between them. Germline V gene data show CDR1 as SGHAT and CDR2 as FQDESV (reference sequence). This CDR3 has 15 residues. The CDR3 protein is CASSLGRAGANVLTF. The CDR3 nucleotides read TGTGCCAGCAGCTTGGGCCGAGCTGGGGCCAACGTCCTGACTTTC.

This clonotype occurred once. The junction shows a germline mismatch at one end, possibly a read error. Here the CDR3 DNA reads TGTGCTAGCAGTTCCGGGATGGCATATGGCTACACCTTC. This encodes CASSSGMAYGYTF. This chain connects TRBV11-2 to TRBJ1-2; D remains ambiguous. The CDR3 sequence is 13 residues long. Germline loops: CDR1 SGHAT, CDR2 FQNNGV.

At least ten counts were recorded for this clonotype. CDR3 nucleotide sequence: TGTGCCAGCAGGACGGACACAGATACGCAGTATTTT. This translates into CASRTDTDTQYF. V usage is TRBV2 and J usage is TRBJ2-3; no firm D call. The germline V gene encodes CDR1 SNHLY and CDR2 FYNNEI. Trimming took off 6 bases at V and 2 bases at J, with 6 bases between the two ends. The CDR3 extends over 12 amino acids. The full variable domain, its missing parts supplied by reference TRBV2 and TRBJ2-3, is EPEVTQTPSHQVTQMGQEVILRCVPISNHLYFYWYRQILGQKVEFLVSFYNNEISEKSEIFDDQFSVERPDGSNFTLKIRSTKLEDSAMYFCASRTDTDTQYFGPGTRLTVL.

Regarding this clonotype: Lacking the conserved final phenylalanine or tryptophan, this CDR3 likely reflects a read error. The rearrangement links TRBV11-2 to TRBJ1-1, with D perhaps matching TRBD1 (6 bases). The CDR3 is 16 residues long. The V gene's germline CDR1 is SGHAT and CDR2 FQNNGV. The CDR3 DNA follows: TGTGCCAACAGCTCATGGGGGGGCGCGGGAAAAACTGATGCTTTCATT. Amino acid sequence: CANSSWGGAGKTDAFI.

A remark on this clonotype: This likely comes from a read error, as the CDR3 has no conserved phenylalanine or tryptophan at its end. This chain connects TRBV24-1 to TRBJ2-2; D is unclear. The CDR3 length is 17 residues. V lost 6 bases, J lost 5 bases, and 21 bases lay in between. Looked up from germline, CDR1 is KGHDR and CDR2 is SFDVKD. CDR3 sequence: CATSSHKTSTETGELFY. CDR3 DNA sequence: TGTGCCACCAGTTCTCATAAGACCTCTACAGAGACCGGGGAGCTGTTTTAT.

On this clonotype itself: The junction differs from germline at one of its ends, possibly a read error. The gene calls are TRBV11-2 and TRBJ1-4; TRBD1 is a possible D gene (5 bases). The CDR3 is 15 amino acids. Germline V CDR1 and CDR2: SGHAT, FQNNGV. The CDR3 nucleotides read TGTGCCAACAGCTTTAGGCGTGGGACTAATGAAAGACTGTTTTTT. Translating it yields CANSFRRGTNERLFF.

Points on this clonotype: The conserved phenylalanine or tryptophan normally closing the CDR3 is absent here, so this likely arose from a read error. The chain uses TRBV5-1 and TRBJ2-1, with unresolved D. The CDR3 spans 16 residues. Looked up from germline, CDR1 is SGHRS and CDR2 is YFSETQ. CDR3 region: CASSFLGTVAYSEQFL. CDR3 coding DNA: TGCGCCAGCAGCTTCCTCGGTACAGTCGCCTACAGTGAGCAGTTCTTG.

In regard to this clonotype: A junction boundary mismatches the germline segment, possibly from a read error. This chain joins TRBV6-5 and TRBJ2-7; D is undetermined. This CDR3 spans 15 amino acids. Looked up from germline, CDR1 is MNHEY and CDR2 is SVGAGI. The CDR3 DNA sequence: TGTGCCAGCAGTTATTCGATCGCCGGCTTCTACGAACTGTGCTTC. Translating gives CASSYSIAGFYELCF.

Concerning this clonotype itself: Since a much larger clone is just one base distant, this may be a read error. The missing conserved phenylalanine or tryptophan at the end of this CDR3 makes a read error likely. The rearrangement links TRBV7-8 to TRBJ1-5; no definite D call. The germline gives CDR1 SGHVS, CDR2 FQNEAQ. Trimming stripped 1 base from V and 6 bases from J, with 13 bases between. The CDR3 runs to 15 residues. The chain's CDR3 is CASSLDGRGGQPQHL. DNA of the CDR3: TGTGCCAGCAGCTTAGATGGGAGAGGCGGTCAGCCCCAGCATTTG.